Below are 14 T cell receptor beta chains sequenced from a single sample in a study of blood T cells in healthy people across ages. Primed by a sample-barcoded 5' primer and a J-beta primer mix, a second PCR proceeded for roughly 7 to 11 cycles. TCRdb reprocessed the 5' RACE reads with MiXCR, giving one entry per CDR3 protein. Counted here are about 730,000 distinct CDR3 sequences, approximately 39% occurring once; the ten biggest clones make up less than 25%. Sequenced input: blood. Source of these receptors: a woman aged 55 to 70 in good health.

J is TRBJ2-7 and V is TRBV7-2; 7 bases fit TRBD2. Germline CDR1 reads SGHTA; CDR2 reads FQGNSA. Trimming removed 5 bases from V and 4 bases from J; junction bases left unmatched: 14. This CDR3 has 16 amino acids. The CDR3 nucleotides read TGTGCCAGCAGCCTCCTAGGACTAGAGGGCCTTTACGAGCAGTACTTC. Protein: CASSLLGLEGLYEQYF.

The chain uses TRBV12-3 or TRBV12-4 and TRBJ2-5; D is perhaps TRBD1 (6 bases). CDR3 length: 14 amino acids. V shed 1 base and J shed 4 bases, with 10 bases lying between them. DNA for the CDR3: TGTGCCAGCAGTTTAGAGGACAGCCGAGAGACCCAGTACTTC. Translating gives CASSLEDSRETQYF.

The chain uses TRBV5-1 and TRBJ1-2, with D uncertain. The CDR3 length is 12 residues. CDR1 is SGHRS and CDR2 is YFSETQ in the germline V gene. The CDR3 DNA is TGCGCAAAGCGAGTTACGGACTATGGCTACACCTTC. Translating it yields CAKRVTDYGYTF.

Points on this clonotype: Relative to the germline gene, one junction end is altered; a read error may explain this. The CDR3 is CAGSVWDEQFF. The CDR3 DNA follows: TGTGCCGGCAGCGTGTGGGATGAGCAGTTCTTC. V is TRBV11-2 and J is TRBJ2-1; D not certain. Germline V gives CDR1 SGHAT, CDR2 FQNNGV. This CDR3 comprises 11 residues.

This clonotype showed up just a few times. The chain carries TRBV9 and TRBJ1-2; 12 nucleotides line up with TRBD1. The germline CDR1 and CDR2 sequences are SGDLS and YYNGEE. J was trimmed by 6 bases and V by 2 bases; bases with no gene match: 8. The CDR3 is made up of 16 amino acids. CDR3 bases: TGTGCCAGCAGCGTGGGACAGGGGGCCTTCGATGATGGCTACACCTTC. It translates to CASSVGQGAFDDGYTF.

Of note for this clonotype: This may come from a read error, since a much larger clone is one base off. The chain links TRBV28 to TRBJ2-7, with 8 bases identical to TRBD2. The length of the CDR3 is 15 residues. Germline V lookup: CDR1 MDHEN, CDR2 SYDVKM. Trimming removed 7 bases from V and 6 bases from J; junction bases left unmatched: 14. Written as DNA, the CDR3 is TGTGCCAGCACCCCGGGACCAGCGGGAGTTACCGAGCAGTACTTC. Translated: CASTPGPAGVTEQYF.

There are a few counts of this clonotype. The V call is TRBV6-1, the J call TRBJ2-1; D uncertain. This CDR3 has 14 residues. V was clipped by 7 bases and J by 5 bases, with 15 bases between them. In germline, CDR1 is MNHNS, CDR2 SASEGT. CDR3 nucleotide sequence: TGTGCCAGCATTCGAAAGGCAGGTAACAATGAGCAGTTCTTC. It translates to CASIRKAGNNEQFF.

V usage is TRBV4-2 and J usage is TRBJ2-3; perhaps TRBD2 as D (6 bases). The V and J ends lost 1 base and 2 bases respectively, with 13 bases between them. Germline CDR1 is LGHNA and CDR2 is YNFKEQ. CDR3 size: 16 residues. The DNA of the CDR3 is TGTGCCAGCAGCCAAGTAACTGCGGGACTCACAGATACGCAGTATTTT. Amino acids: CASSQVTAGLTDTQYF.

A remark on this clonotype: It may be a read error: a sequence one base away is much more abundant. The chain uses TRBV20-1 and TRBJ2-1, with 10 bases aligning to TRBD2. The germline gives CDR1 DFQATT, CDR2 SNEGSKA (reference sequence). This CDR3 region has 16 residues. V dropped 7 bases and J dropped 4; count of bases not matched to a gene: 13. CDR3 loop: CSVTALGTSAYNEQFF. The DNA of the CDR3 is TGCAGTGTTACCGCCCTCGGGACTAGCGCTTACAATGAGCAGTTCTTC.

This clonotype has ten or more counts. This chain connects TRBV29-1 to TRBJ2-3, with TRBD1 matching 7 bases. Germline-derived CDR1 and CDR2 are SQVTM and ANQGSEA. The V and J ends lost 7 bases and 3 bases, in that order; junction bases with no gene match: 7. The CDR3 is 13 amino acids. This chain's CDR3 is CSALGQATDTQYF. CDR3 in DNA: TGCAGCGCCCTAGGACAGGCAACAGATACGCAGTATTTT.

The count of this clonotype is one. This rearrangement joins TRBV4-2 to TRBJ1-4, with 7 bases that match TRBD1. With V trimmed by 1 base and J by 8 bases, 10 bases remained unmatched. The CDR3 has 16 residues. Germline V lookup: CDR1 LGHNA, CDR2 YNFKEQ. CDR3 amino acids: CASSQVRTGQNEKLFF. In nucleotides, the CDR3 is TGTGCCAGCAGCCAAGTCCGGACAGGCCAAAACGAAAAACTGTTTTTT.

V is TRBV12-3 or TRBV12-4 and J is TRBJ2-3; 10 bases are a match to TRBD2. The CDR3 consists of 16 residues. V lost 4 bases to trimming and J lost 4 bases; unmatched junction nucleotides: 8. CDR3 residues: CASSSTSGVAADTQYF. CDR3 DNA: TGTGCCAGCAGTTCCACTAGCGGGGTGGCAGCAGATACGCAGTATTTT.

This clonotype was recorded at least ten times. V is TRBV4-3 and J is TRBJ2-3; 8 bases align to TRBD2. V gave up 0 bases and J gave up 1 base; unmatched junction bases: 3. Germline V gene data show CDR1 as LGHNA and CDR2 as YSLEER. This CDR3 is 16 amino acids long. This CDR3 is CASSQDTGRGTDTQYF. The CDR3 DNA reads TGCGCCAGCAGCCAAGATACCGGGAGGGGCACAGATACGCAGTATTTT.

The rearrangement uses TRBV20-1 and TRBJ2-1; TRBD2 agrees at 7 bases. V was pared by 2 bases and J by 6 bases, with 7 bases of the junction left unmatched. The CDR3 has 14 residues. The germline CDR1 and CDR2 sequences are DFQATT and SNEGSKA (reference sequence). The CDR3 DNA reads TGCAGTGCTAGATCCCTACTAGCGTCCAATGAGCAGTTCTTC. Encoded protein: CSARSLLASNEQFF.